These 14 T cell receptor beta chains were all obtained from the same sample, sequenced in a study of cytomegalovirus exposure and HLA in healthy donors. PCR employed 60 Vbeta and 13 Jbeta primers. TCRdb keeps only in-frame clones here, not all; method: immunoSEQ multiplex PCR. The sample shows about 120,000 clones, around four fifths of them seen only once. Sequenced: PBMCs. These receptors were obtained from a man younger than 35 in good health and CMV-seropositive.

This rearrangement joins TRBV28 to TRBJ2-7; 9 bases line up with TRBD1. V shed 5 bases and J 2 bases; nucleotides not matched to a gene: 13. The CDR3 contains 17 residues. Germline lookup yields CDR1 MDHEN and CDR2 SYDVKM. The DNA of the CDR3 is TGTGCCAGCAGTCCCGGGACAGGGAGAATGGGTACCTACGAGCAGTACTTC. It codes for CASSPGTGRMGTYEQYF.

The chain has TRBV2 and TRBJ2-1, with D possibly matching TRBD2 (6 bases). There are 13 residues in the CDR3. V lost 7 bases and J lost 12, with 19 bases in between. Germline lookup yields CDR1 SNHLY and CDR2 FYNNEI. CDR3 sequence reads: CASNRLDQGGQFF. In nucleotides, the CDR3 is TGTGCCAGCAACCGACTAGATCAGGGAGGGCAGTTCTTC.

This sequence joins TRBV1 and TRBJ1-5; no check of the table's D call, TRBD1, against the DNA was made. TRBV1 is flagged as a pseudogene. There are 19 residues in the CDR3. CDR3 amino acids: CTSRSNRTGILYSNQPQHF. CDR3 in DNA: TGCACCAGCAGATCTAACCGGACAGGGATTCTGTATAGCAATCAGCCCCAGCATTTT.

Only a few counts were recorded for this clone. The chain joins TRBV6-5 to TRBJ1-1; possible D gene TRBD1, 5 bases. From germline, CDR1 is MNHEY and CDR2 SVGAGI. Trimming removed 4 bases from V and 1 base from J, with 10 bases in between. CDR3 length equals 14 residues. The CDR3 protein is CASSSLTGNTEAFF. In DNA, the CDR3 is TGTGCCAGCAGTTCGCTTACAGGGAACACTGAAGCTTTCTTT.

V and J are TRBV5-1 and TRBJ1-1; D possibly corresponds to TRBD1 (6 bases). This CDR3 contains 14 residues. Trimming shortened V by 4 bases and J by 1 base, and 11 bases separated the two germline ends. CDR1 is SGHRS and CDR2 is YFSETQ in the germline V gene. The CDR3 bases are TGCGCCAGCAGCACGGGACACGCGAACACTGAAGCTTTCTTT. Encoded protein: CASSTGHANTEAFF.

This clone was detected a few times. The chain combines TRBV28 with TRBJ2-5; 10 nucleotides line up with TRBD2. CDR1 MDHEN and CDR2 SYDVKM come from the germline V gene. Trimming removed 2 bases from V and 4 bases from J; junction bases left unmatched: 4. The CDR3 length is 15 residues. The CDR3 nucleotides are TGTGCCAGCAGTTTACCTAGCGGGAGTAGAGAGACCCAGTACTTC. Residues: CASSLPSGSRETQYF.

CDR3 protein: CASSPPGGSSTDTQYF. CDR3 coding DNA: TGTGCCAGCTCACCACCGGGGGGGAGTAGCACAGATACGCAGTATTTT. The rearrangement joins TRBV18 to TRBJ2-3, with TRBD2 matching 7 bases. The V gene end was trimmed by 0 bases and the J gene end by 0 bases; junction bases not matched to a gene: 3. Germline V gene lookup returns CDR1 KGHSH and CDR2 LQKENI. The CDR3 is 16 residues long.

The chain employs TRBV5-6 and TRBJ2-7; 7 bases map to TRBD1. The CDR3 runs to 15 residues. Germline V lookup: CDR1 SGHDT, CDR2 YYEEEE. J gave up 3 bases and V 1 base, and 7 bases lay outside the gene matches. CDR3: CASSLSGGLNYEQYF. The CDR3 nucleotides read TGTGCCAGCAGCTTGTCAGGGGGTTTAAACTACGAGCAGTACTTC.

This chain links TRBV10-1 with TRBJ2-1; 10 nucleotides line up with TRBD2. In germline, CDR1 is WNHNN, CDR2 SYGVQD (reference sequence). The CDR3 runs to 15 residues. V shed 2 bases, J shed 5 bases, and the junction held 3 bases outside the gene matches. The CDR3 sequence: CASSEGLAVDNEQFF. The CDR3 DNA sequence: TGCGCCAGCAGTGAGGGACTAGCGGTGGACAATGAGCAGTTCTTC.

This chain joins TRBV28 and TRBJ1-2; TRBD1 might be the D (6 bases). Germline CDR1 MDHEN, CDR2 SYDVKM. The V end lost 5 bases, the J end lost 9 bases, and 28 bases lay between the germline ends. There are 17 residues in the CDR3. The CDR3 sequence is CASSNLPQGITDLCYTF. DNA for the CDR3: TGTGCCAGCAGTAATCTCCCGCAGGGGATTACGGACCTTTGCTACACCTTC.

The chain uses TRBV25-1 and TRBJ1-4; weak D call: TRBD1 (5 bases). Germline loops: CDR1 MGHDK, CDR2 SYGVNS. This CDR3 is 16 amino acids long. V gave up 3 bases and J gave up 6 bases, with 17 bases separating them. The CDR3 sequence is CASSDALTEGYEKLFF. CDR3 bases: TGTGCCAGCAGTGATGCCCTGACGGAGGGGTATGAAAAACTGTTTTTT.

This clone showed up just a few times. The chain has TRBV4-1 and TRBJ1-1, with D maybe TRBD1 (6 bases). Germline CDR1 MGHRA, CDR2 YSYEKL. The germline V and J ends were trimmed by 2 bases and 7 bases, with 11 bases remaining between them. CDR3 length equals 13 residues. DNA of the CDR3: TGCGCCAGCAGCCAACGCCGGGACATTGAAGCTTTCTTT. Amino acids: CASSQRRDIEAFF.

There are a few counts of this clone. The identical CDR3 is also encoded by other nucleotide sequences in the sample. CDR3 amino acids: CASSLTGSPLHF. The DNA for the CDR3 is TGTGCCAGCAGTTTAACCGGTTCACCCCTCCACTTT. V is TRBV27 and J is TRBJ1-6; D gene uncertain. The CDR3 sequence is 12 residues long. CDR1 and CDR2 from the germline V gene are MNHEY and SMNVEV (reference sequence). V was pared by 2 bases and J by 9 bases, with 5 bases between.

The chain recombines TRBV5-4 with TRBJ2-3; D may be TRBD1 (6 bases). Germline values: CDR1 SGHNT, CDR2 YYREEE (reference sequence). V was shortened by 0 bases and J by 6 bases, with 14 bases between the two germline ends. This CDR3 has 15 residues. The CDR3: CASSLGDIGMDTQYF. CDR3 bases: TGTGCCAGCAGCTTGGGGGACATCGGTATGGATACGCAGTATTTT.